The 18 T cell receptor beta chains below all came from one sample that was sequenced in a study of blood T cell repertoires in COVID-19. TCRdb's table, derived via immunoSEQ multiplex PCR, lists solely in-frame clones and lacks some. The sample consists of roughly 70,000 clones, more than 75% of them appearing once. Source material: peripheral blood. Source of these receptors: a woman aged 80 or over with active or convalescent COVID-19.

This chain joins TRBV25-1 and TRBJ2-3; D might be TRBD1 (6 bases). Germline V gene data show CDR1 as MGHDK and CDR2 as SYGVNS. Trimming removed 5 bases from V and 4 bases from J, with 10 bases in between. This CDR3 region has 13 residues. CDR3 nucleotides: TGTGCCAGCAGTACAGGGCTTCCAGATACGCAGTATTTT. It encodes CASSTGLPDTQYF.

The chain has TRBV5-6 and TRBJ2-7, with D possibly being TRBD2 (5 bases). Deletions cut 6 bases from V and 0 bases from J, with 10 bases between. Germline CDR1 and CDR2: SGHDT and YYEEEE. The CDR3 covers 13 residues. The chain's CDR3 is CASILRGSYEQYF. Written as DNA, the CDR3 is TGTGCCAGCATCCTTCGGGGCTCCTACGAGCAGTACTTC.

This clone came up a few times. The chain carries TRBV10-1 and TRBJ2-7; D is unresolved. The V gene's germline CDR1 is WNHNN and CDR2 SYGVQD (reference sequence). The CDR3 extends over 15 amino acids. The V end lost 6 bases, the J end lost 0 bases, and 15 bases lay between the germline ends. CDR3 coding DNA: TGCGCCAGCAGGCGAGGAAAACCAAACTCCTACGAGCAGTACTTC. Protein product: CASRRGKPNSYEQYF.

The CDR3: CASSARVYNEQFF. The DNA of the CDR3 is TGCGCCAGCAGCGCCCGGGTATACAATGAGCAGTTCTTC. This chain links TRBV5-1 with TRBJ2-1; D not certain. This CDR3 has 13 amino acids. Trimming pared 4 bases from V and 4 bases from J, leaving 9 bases between. Germline CDR1 is SGHRS and CDR2 is YFSETQ. Complete variable domain (other parts from reference TRBV5-1 and TRBJ2-1): KAGVTQTPRYLIKTRGQQVTLSCSPISGHRSVSWYQQTPGQGLQFLFEYFSETQRNKGNFPGRFSGRQFSNSRSEMNVSTLELGDSALYLCASSARVYNEQFFGPGTRLTVL.

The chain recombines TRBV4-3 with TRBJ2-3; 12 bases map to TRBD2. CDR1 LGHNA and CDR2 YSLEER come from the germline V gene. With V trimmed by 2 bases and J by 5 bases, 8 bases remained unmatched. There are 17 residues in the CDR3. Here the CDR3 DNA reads TGCGCCAGCAGCCAACTGAGGACTAGCGGGGTTATAGATACGCAGTATTTT. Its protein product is CASSQLRTSGVIDTQYF.

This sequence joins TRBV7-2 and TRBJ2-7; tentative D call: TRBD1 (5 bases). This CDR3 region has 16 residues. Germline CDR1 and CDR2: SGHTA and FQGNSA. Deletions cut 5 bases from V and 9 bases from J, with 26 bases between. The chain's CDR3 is CASSTLRQTIYDRQYF. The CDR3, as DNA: TGTGCCAGCAGCACGCTACGACAGACCATCTACGACCGGCAGTACTTC.

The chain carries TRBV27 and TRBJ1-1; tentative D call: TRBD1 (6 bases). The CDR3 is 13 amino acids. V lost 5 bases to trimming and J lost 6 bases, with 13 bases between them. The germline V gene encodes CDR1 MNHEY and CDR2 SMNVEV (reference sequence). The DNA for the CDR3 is TGTGCCAGCAGTCCCGGGGGGCGGTCTGAAGCTTTCTTT. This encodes CASSPGGRSEAFF.

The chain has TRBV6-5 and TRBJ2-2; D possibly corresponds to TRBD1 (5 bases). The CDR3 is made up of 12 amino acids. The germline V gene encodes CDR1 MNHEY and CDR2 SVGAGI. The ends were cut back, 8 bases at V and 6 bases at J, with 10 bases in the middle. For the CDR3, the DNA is TGTGCCAGCGGGGCAACCCCCGGGGAGCTGTTTTTT. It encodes CASGATPGELFF.

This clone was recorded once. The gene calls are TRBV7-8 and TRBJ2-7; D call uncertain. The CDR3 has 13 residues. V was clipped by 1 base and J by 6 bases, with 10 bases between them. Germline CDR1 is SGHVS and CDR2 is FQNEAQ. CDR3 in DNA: TGTGCCAGCAGCTTAGTAGTCGAGCGCGAGCAGTACTTC. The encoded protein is CASSLVVEREQYF.

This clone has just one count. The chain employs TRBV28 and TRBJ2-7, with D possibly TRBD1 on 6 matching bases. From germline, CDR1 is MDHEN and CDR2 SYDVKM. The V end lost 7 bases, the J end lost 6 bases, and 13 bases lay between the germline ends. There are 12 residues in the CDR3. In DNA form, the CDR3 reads TGTGCCAGCACCCAACAGGGTTTCGAGCAGTACTTC. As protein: CASTQQGFEQYF. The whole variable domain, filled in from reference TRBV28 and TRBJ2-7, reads DVKVTQSSRYLVKRTGEKVFLECVQDMDHENMFWYRQDPGLGLRLIYFSYDVKMKEKGDIPEGYSVSREKKERFSLILESASTNQTSMYLCASTQQGFEQYFGPGTRLTVT.

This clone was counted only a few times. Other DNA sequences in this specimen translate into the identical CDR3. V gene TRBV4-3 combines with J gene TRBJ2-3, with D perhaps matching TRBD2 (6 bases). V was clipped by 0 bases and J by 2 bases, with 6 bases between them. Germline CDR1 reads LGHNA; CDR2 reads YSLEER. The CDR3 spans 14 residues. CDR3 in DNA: TGCGCCAGCAGCCAAGAACTAGCCACAGATACGCAGTATTTT. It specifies CASSQELATDTQYF.

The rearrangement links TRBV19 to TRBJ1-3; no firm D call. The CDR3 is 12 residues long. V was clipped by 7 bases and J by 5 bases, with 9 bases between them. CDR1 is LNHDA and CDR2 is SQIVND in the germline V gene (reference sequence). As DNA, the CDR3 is TGTGCCAGTAAAGCTGCAAGAAACACCATATATTTT. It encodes CASKAARNTIYF.

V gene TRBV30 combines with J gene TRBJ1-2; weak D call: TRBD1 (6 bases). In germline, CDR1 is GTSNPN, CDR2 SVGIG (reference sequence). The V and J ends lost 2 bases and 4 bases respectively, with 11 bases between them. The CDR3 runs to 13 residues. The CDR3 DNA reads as TGTGCCTGGAGTTTGGGGGCTGGCTATGGCTACACCTTC. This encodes CAWSLGAGYGYTF.

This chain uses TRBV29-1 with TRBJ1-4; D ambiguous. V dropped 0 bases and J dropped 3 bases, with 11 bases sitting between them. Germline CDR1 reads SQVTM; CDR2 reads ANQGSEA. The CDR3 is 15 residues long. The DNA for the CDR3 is TGCAGCGTTGAAGATCTTAGTACAGCTAATGAAAAACTGTTTTTT. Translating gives CSVEDLSTANEKLFF.

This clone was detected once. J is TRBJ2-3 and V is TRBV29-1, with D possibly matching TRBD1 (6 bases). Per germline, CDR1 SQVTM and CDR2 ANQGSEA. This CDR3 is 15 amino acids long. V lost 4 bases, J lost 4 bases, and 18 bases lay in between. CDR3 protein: CSVVAQTGISDTQYF. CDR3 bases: TGCAGCGTTGTCGCGCAAACAGGGATATCAGATACGCAGTATTTT.

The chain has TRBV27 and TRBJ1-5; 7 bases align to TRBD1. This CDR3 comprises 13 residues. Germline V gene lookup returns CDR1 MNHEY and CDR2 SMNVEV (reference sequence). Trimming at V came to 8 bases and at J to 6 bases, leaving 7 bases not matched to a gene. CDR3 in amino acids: CASAGGRGQPQHF. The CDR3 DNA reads TGTGCCAGCGCAGGGGGACGGGGTCAGCCCCAGCATTTT.

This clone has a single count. The CDR3: CASRLGFHGAYNEQFF. Here the CDR3 DNA reads TGTGCAAGTCGCTTAGGTTTTCATGGAGCCTACAATGAGCAGTTCTTC. This chain connects TRBV12-2 to TRBJ2-1; the DNA was not compared with TRBD2, the D call given in the table. TRBV12-2 is recorded as a pseudogene. The CDR3 is 16 residues long.

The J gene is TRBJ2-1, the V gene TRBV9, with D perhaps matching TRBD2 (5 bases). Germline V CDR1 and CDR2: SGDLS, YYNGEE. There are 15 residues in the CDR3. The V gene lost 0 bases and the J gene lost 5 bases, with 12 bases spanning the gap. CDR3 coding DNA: TGTGCCAGCAGCGTAGGAGGGTTAGGAGACAATGAGCAGTTCTTC. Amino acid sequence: CASSVGGLGDNEQFF.